This is a list of T cell receptor beta chains from one sample in a study of T-cell reconstitution after alpha-beta-depleted transplantation in children. Via MiXCR, TCRdb re-called the PCR reads, giving one row per CDR3 protein. Found here are around 500,000 distinct CDR3 sequences, under 25% of them singletons; the top ten hold 13% to 15%. The source was PBMCs, mostly from graft donor cells, collected 360 days after TCRalphabeta/CD19-depleted stem cell transplant. The receptors originated from a boy less than two years old who had a stem cell transplant for acute myeloid leukemia, so the T cells may come from the graft donor. The CDR3 runs from the conserved cysteine through the conserved F or W. The D gene is left open where the match is weak. A row's size may be missing; if present it is once, few, many or a size class.

D gene: NA; V gene: TRBV20-1; clone size: many; J gene: TRBJ1-5; CDR3 protein: CSAAQGDDQPQHF; CDR3 DNA: TGCAGTGCTGCCCAGGGAGACGATCAGCCCCAGCATTTT
D gene: NA; V gene: TRBV4-1; clone size: many; J gene: TRBJ2-2; CDR3 protein: CASSQDAGTGELFF; CDR3 DNA: TGCGCCAGCAGCCAAGATGCGGGGACCGGGGAGCTGTTTTTT
D gene: NA; V gene: TRBV20-1; clone size: few; J gene: TRBJ2-7; CDR3 protein: CSASRDRPYEQYF; CDR3 DNA: TGCAGTGCTAGTCGAGACAGACCCTACGAGCAGTACTTC
D gene: TRBD2; V gene: TRBV29-1; clone size: many; J gene: TRBJ2-3; CDR3 protein: CSVGTSGPRDTQYF; CDR3 DNA: TGCAGCGTTGGAACTAGCGGGCCCCGAGATACGCAGTATTTT
D gene: NA; V gene: TRBV20-1; clone size: NA; J gene: TRBJ2-1; CDR3 protein: CSARDRRGLSYNEQFF; CDR3 DNA: TGCAGTGCTAGAGATCGAAGGGGCCTCTCCTACAATGAGCAGTTCTTC
D gene: NA; V gene: TRBV6-5; clone size: NA; J gene: TRBJ2-3; CDR3 protein: CASSSIRYTDTQYF; CDR3 DNA: TGTGCCAGCAGTTCGATCCGATACACAGATACGCAGTATTTT
D gene: TRBD1; V gene: TRBV15; clone size: NA; J gene: TRBJ2-5; CDR3 protein: CATSIGTGRQETQYF; CDR3 DNA: TGTGCCACCAGCATCGGGACAGGTCGACAAGAGACCCAGTACTTC
D gene: TRBD1; V gene: TRBV29-1; clone size: NA; J gene: TRBJ2-7; CDR3 protein: CSVETGGNYEQYF; CDR3 DNA: TGCAGCGTTGAAACAGGGGGTAACTACGAGCAGTACTTC
D gene: NA; V gene: TRBV6-5; clone size: few; J gene: TRBJ1-1; CDR3 protein: CASSYDGGAGATEAFF; CDR3 DNA: TGTGCCAGCAGTTACGACGGGGGCGCGGGTGCAACTGAAGCTTTCTTT
D gene: NA; V gene: TRBV5-1; clone size: NA; J gene: TRBJ1-3; CDR3 protein: CASSPRLSGNTIYF; CDR3 DNA: TGCGCCAGCAGCCCACGCCTCTCTGGAAACACCATATATTTT
D gene: NA; V gene: TRBV7-2; clone size: few; J gene: TRBJ2-1; CDR3 protein: CASSLVVVQGYEQFF; CDR3 DNA: TGTGCCAGCAGCTTAGTAGTAGTCCAGGGCTATGAGCAGTTCTTC
D gene: NA; V gene: TRBV6-5; clone size: NA; J gene: TRBJ2-2; CDR3 protein: CASTLSRGNTGELFF; CDR3 DNA: TGTGCCAGCACTTTGTCCCGGGGAAACACCGGGGAGCTGTTTTTT
D gene: NA; V gene: TRBV12-3/TRBV12-4; clone size: many; J gene: TRBJ2-7; CDR3 protein: CASSFGRDSYEQYF; CDR3 DNA: TGTGCCAGCAGTTTTGGACGCGATTCCTACGAGCAGTACTTC
D gene: NA; V gene: TRBV29-1; clone size: many; J gene: TRBJ2-3; CDR3 protein: CSVVPGAAPDTQYF; CDR3 DNA: TGCAGCGTTGTACCGGGTGCAGCCCCAGATACGCAGTATTTT
D gene: TRBD1; V gene: TRBV7-2; clone size: few; J gene: TRBJ1-1; CDR3 protein: CASSLVAGGNTEAFF; CDR3 DNA: TGTGCCAGCAGCTTAGTGGCAGGGGGAAACACTGAAGCTTTCTTT
D gene: TRBD1; V gene: TRBV29-1; clone size: NA; J gene: TRBJ1-4; CDR3 protein: CSPFRGQDVPTNEKLFF; CDR3 DNA: TGCAGCCCGTTTAGGGGACAGGACGTTCCAACTAATGAAAAACTGTTTTTT
D gene: TRBD1; V gene: TRBV7-2; clone size: NA; J gene: TRBJ1-5; CDR3 protein: CASSPRGGDQPQHF; CDR3 DNA: TGTGCCAGCAGCCCCAGAGGGGGCGATCAGCCCCAGCATTTT
D gene: TRBD1; V gene: TRBV6-2/TRBV6-3; clone size: NA; J gene: TRBJ1-1; CDR3 protein: CASSSGGTNTEAFF; CDR3 DNA: TGTGCCAGCAGTTCAGGGGGCACGAACACTGAAGCTTTCTTT
D gene: NA; V gene: TRBV20-1; clone size: NA; J gene: TRBJ1-5; CDR3 protein: CSASPQRGGQPQHF; CDR3 DNA: TGCAGTGCCAGCCCACAAAGGGGAGGACAGCCCCAGCATTTT
D gene: NA; V gene: TRBV5-5; clone size: many; J gene: TRBJ2-3; CDR3 protein: CASSWGQSYSSADTQYF; CDR3 DNA: TGTGCCAGCAGCTGGGGACAATCGTACTCCTCCGCAGATACGCAGTATTTT
D gene: NA; V gene: TRBV6-6; clone size: few; J gene: TRBJ2-7; CDR3 protein: CASSLGASDEQYF; CDR3 DNA: TGTGCCAGCAGCCTCGGGGCTTCCGACGAGCAGTACTTC
D gene: NA; V gene: TRBV28; clone size: many; J gene: TRBJ2-3; CDR3 protein: CASSRRQYTDTQYF; CDR3 DNA: TGTGCCAGCAGTCGACGACAGTACACAGATACGCAGTATTTT
D gene: NA; V gene: TRBV12-3/TRBV12-4; clone size: few; J gene: TRBJ2-1; CDR3 protein: CASSRRVDRRWGEQFF; CDR3 DNA: TGTGCCAGCAGCCGCAGGGTCGACAGGAGATGGGGTGAGCAGTTCTTC
D gene: TRBD1; V gene: TRBV28; clone size: NA; J gene: TRBJ1-1; CDR3 protein: CASSFTRTGLNTEAFF; CDR3 DNA: TGTGCCAGCAGTTTCACCCGGACAGGATTGAACACTGAAGCTTTCTTT
D gene: TRBD2; V gene: TRBV10-3; clone size: many; J gene: TRBJ2-1; CDR3 protein: CAISEPSGGSDEQFF; CDR3 DNA: TGTGCCATCAGTGAGCCTAGCGGGGGGAGCGATGAGCAGTTCTTC
D gene: NA; V gene: TRBV9; clone size: few; J gene: TRBJ2-1; CDR3 protein: CASSPGRGEQFF; CDR3 DNA: TGTGCCAGCAGCCCCGGCAGGGGAGAGCAGTTCTTC
D gene: TRBD2; V gene: TRBV9; clone size: NA; J gene: TRBJ2-5; CDR3 protein: CASSEILAGQETQYF; CDR3 DNA: TGTGCCAGCAGCGAGATACTAGCGGGGCAAGAGACCCAGTACTTC
D gene: TRBD2; V gene: TRBV20-1; clone size: many; J gene: TRBJ2-1; CDR3 protein: CSASGGYPNEQFF; CDR3 DNA: TGCAGTGCTAGCGGGGGGTATCCTAATGAGCAGTTCTTC
D gene: NA; V gene: TRBV20-1; clone size: NA; J gene: TRBJ2-3; CDR3 protein: CSARSQEATMSTDTQYF; CDR3 DNA: TGCAGTGCTAGATCGCAGGAAGCTACCATGAGCACAGATACGCAGTATTTT
D gene: TRBD2; V gene: TRBV20-1; clone size: NA; J gene: TRBJ2-2; CDR3 protein: CSARGGRATGELFF; CDR3 DNA: TGCAGTGCTAGAGGGGGGAGGGCCACCGGGGAGCTGTTTTTT
D gene: NA; V gene: TRBV7-2; clone size: few; J gene: TRBJ1-2; CDR3 protein: CASSSTPPGGYTF; CDR3 DNA: TGTGCCAGCAGCTCTACACCTCCGGGTGGCTACACCTTC
D gene: NA; V gene: TRBV20-1; clone size: few; J gene: TRBJ2-3; CDR3 protein: CSARDRPGVSTDTQYF; CDR3 DNA: TGCAGTGCTAGAGACCGGCCCGGGGTGAGCACAGATACGCAGTATTTT
D gene: NA; V gene: TRBV28; clone size: NA; J gene: TRBJ2-5; CDR3 protein: CASSFKLSDWSPTQYF; CDR3 DNA: TGTGCCAGCAGTTTTAAGTTGTCGGACTGGTCCCCCACCCAGTACTTC
D gene: NA; V gene: TRBV20-1; clone size: many; J gene: TRBJ2-5; CDR3 protein: CSAFRKETQYF; CDR3 DNA: TGCAGTGCTTTCAGGAAAGAGACCCAGTACTTC